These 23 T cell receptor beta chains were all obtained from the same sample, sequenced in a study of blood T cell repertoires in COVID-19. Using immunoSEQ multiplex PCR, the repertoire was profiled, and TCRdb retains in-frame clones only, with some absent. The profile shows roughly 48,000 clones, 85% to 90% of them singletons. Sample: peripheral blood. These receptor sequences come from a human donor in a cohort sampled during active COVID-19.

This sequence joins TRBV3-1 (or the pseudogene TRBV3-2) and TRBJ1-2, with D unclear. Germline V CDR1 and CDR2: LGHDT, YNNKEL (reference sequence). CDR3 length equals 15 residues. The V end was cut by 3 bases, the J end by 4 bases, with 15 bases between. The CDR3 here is CASSQYVTALYGYTF. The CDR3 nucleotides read TGTGCCAGCAGCCAGTACGTAACAGCCCTCTATGGCTACACCTTC.

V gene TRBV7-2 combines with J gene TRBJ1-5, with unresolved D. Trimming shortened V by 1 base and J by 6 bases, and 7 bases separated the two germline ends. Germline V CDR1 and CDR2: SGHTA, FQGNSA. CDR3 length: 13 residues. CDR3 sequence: CASSLDLGQPQHF. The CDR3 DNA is TGTGCCAGCAGCTTAGATCTCGGTCAGCCCCAGCATTTT.

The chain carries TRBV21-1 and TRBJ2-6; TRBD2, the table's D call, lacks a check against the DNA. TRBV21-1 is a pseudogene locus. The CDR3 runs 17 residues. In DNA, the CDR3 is TGTGCCAGCAGCAAAGCGCCCGGCAGAGGTGGGGCCAACGTCCTGACTTTC. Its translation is CASSKAPGRGGANVLTF.

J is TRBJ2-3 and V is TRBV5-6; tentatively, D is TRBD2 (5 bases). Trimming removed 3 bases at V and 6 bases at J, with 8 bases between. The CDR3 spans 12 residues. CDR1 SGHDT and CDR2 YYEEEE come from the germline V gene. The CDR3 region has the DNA TGTGCCAGCAGCTCTTTAGCGGATACGCAGTATTTT. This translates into CASSSLADTQYF.

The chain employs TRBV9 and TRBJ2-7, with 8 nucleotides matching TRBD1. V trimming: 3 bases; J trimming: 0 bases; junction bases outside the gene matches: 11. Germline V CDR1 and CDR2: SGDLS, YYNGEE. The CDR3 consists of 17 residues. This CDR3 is CASSGQPGQASSYEQYF. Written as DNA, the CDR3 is TGTGCCAGCAGCGGCCAACCGGGACAGGCCAGCTCCTACGAGCAGTACTTC.

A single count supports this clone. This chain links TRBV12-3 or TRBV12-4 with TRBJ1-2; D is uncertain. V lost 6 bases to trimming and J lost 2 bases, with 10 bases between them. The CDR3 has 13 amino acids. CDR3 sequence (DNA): TGTGCCAGCAGCAAAACAAGAAACTATGGCTACACCTTC. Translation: CASSKTRNYGYTF.

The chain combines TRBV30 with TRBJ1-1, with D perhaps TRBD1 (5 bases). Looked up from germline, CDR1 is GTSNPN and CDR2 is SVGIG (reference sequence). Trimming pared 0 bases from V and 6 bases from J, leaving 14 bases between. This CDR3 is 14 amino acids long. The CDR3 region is CAWSVGSGVSEAFF. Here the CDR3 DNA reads TGTGCCTGGAGTGTAGGTTCGGGGGTATCTGAAGCTTTCTTT.

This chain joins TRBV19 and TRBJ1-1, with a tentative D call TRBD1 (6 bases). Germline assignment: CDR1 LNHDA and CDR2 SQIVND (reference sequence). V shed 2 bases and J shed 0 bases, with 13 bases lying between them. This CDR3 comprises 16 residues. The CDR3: CASSIPRTAMNTEAFF. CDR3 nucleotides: TGTGCCAGTAGTATACCCAGGACAGCTATGAACACTGAAGCTTTCTTT.

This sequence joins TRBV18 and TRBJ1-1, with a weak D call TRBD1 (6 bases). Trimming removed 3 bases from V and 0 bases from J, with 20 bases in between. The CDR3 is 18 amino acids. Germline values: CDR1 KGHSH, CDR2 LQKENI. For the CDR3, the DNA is TGTGCCAGCTCACCCTTTCTCCGGACAGATAACATGAACACTGAAGCTTTCTTT. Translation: CASSPFLRTDNMNTEAFF. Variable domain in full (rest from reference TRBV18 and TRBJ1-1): NAGVMQNPRHLVRRRGQEARLRCSPMKGHSHVYWYRQLPEEGLKFMVYLQKENIIDESGMPKERFSAEFPKEGPSILRIQQVVRGDSAAYFCASSPFLRTDNMNTEAFFGQGTRLTVV.

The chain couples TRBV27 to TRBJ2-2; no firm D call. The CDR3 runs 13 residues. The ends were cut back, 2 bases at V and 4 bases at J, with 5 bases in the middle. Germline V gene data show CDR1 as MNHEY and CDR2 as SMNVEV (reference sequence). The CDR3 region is CASSLRGTGELFF. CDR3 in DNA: TGTGCCAGCAGTTTAAGAGGCACCGGGGAGCTGTTTTTT.

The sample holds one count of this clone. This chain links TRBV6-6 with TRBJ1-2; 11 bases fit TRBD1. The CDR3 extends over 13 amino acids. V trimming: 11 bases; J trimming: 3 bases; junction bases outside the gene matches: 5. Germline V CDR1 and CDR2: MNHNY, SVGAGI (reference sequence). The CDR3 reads CACGQGADYGYTF. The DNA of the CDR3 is TGTGCCTGTGGACAGGGGGCAGACTATGGCTACACCTTC.

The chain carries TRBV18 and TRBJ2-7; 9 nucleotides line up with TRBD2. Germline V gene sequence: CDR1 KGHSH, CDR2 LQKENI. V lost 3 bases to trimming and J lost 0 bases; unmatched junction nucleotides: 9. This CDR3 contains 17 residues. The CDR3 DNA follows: TGTGCCAGCTCACCCCCCACAACTAGCGGGCACTCCTACGAGCAGTACTTC. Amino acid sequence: CASSPPTTSGHSYEQYF.

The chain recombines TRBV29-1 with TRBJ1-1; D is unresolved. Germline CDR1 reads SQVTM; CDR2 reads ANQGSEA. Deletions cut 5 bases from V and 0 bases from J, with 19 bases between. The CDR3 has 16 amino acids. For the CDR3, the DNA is TGCAGCGTTACCCCCGGCGGCTTTTTCATGAACACTGAAGCTTTCTTT. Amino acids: CSVTPGGFFMNTEAFF.

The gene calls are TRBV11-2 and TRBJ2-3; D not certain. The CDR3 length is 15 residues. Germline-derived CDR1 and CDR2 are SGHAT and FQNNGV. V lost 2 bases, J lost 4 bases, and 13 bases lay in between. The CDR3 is CASSLTDTVADTQYF. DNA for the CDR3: TGTGCCAGCAGCTTAACAGATACGGTTGCAGATACGCAGTATTTT.

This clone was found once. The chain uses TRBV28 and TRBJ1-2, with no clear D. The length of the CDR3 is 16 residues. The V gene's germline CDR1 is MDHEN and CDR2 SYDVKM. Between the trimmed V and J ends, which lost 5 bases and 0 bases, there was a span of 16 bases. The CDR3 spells CASSAPNPGSNYGYTF. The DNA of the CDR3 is TGTGCCAGCAGTGCCCCGAACCCGGGGTCTAACTATGGCTACACCTTC.

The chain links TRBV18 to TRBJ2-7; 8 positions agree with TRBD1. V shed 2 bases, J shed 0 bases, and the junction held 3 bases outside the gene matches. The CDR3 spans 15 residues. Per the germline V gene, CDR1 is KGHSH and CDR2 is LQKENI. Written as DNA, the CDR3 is TGTGCCAGCTCACCAGGGACAGGATCCTCCTACGAGCAGTACTTC. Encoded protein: CASSPGTGSSYEQYF. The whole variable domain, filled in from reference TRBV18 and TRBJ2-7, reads NAGVMQNPRHLVRRRGQEARLRCSPMKGHSHVYWYRQLPEEGLKFMVYLQKENIIDESGMPKERFSAEFPKEGPSILRIQQVVRGDSAAYFCASSPGTGSSYEQYFGPGTRLTVT.

The CDR3 DNA reads TGTGCCAGCAGTTACTCGCGGGGTATGAACACCGGGGAGCTGTTTTTT. Protein product: CASSYSRGMNTGELFF. The V and J genes are TRBV6-2 or TRBV6-3 and TRBJ2-2; D may be TRBD2 (6 bases). Germline V gives CDR1 MNHEY, CDR2 SVGEGT. The V gene lost 0 bases and the J gene lost 1 base, with 9 bases spanning the gap. The CDR3 loop spans 16 amino acids.

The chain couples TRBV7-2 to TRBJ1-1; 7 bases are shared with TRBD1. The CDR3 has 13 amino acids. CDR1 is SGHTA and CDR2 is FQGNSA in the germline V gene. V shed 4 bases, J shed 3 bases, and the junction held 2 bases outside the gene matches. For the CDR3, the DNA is TGTGCCAGCAGCTCAGGGGGTGACACTGAAGCTTTCTTT. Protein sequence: CASSSGGDTEAFF.

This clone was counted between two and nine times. CDR3 protein: CASSERRGLGYTF. CDR3 in DNA: TGCGCCAGCAGTGAGCGCAGGGGGCTCGGCTACACCTTC. The genes are TRBV10-1 and TRBJ1-2, with 8 bases lining up with TRBD1. Unmatched junction bases numbered 4, after V lost 2 bases and J lost 8 bases. The CDR3 consists of 13 residues. CDR1 and CDR2 from the germline V gene are WNHNN and SYGVQD (reference sequence).

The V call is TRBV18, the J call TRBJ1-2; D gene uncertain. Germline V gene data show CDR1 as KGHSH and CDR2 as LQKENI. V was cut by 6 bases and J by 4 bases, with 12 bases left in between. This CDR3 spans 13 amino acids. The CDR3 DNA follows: TGTGCCAGCTCCCCAGAGGGCACCTATGGCTACACCTTC. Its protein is CASSPEGTYGYTF.

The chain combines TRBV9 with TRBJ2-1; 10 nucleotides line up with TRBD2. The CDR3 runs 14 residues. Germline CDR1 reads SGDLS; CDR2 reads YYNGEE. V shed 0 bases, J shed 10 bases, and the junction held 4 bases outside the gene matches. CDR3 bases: TGTGCCAGCAGCGTAGTTGCTAGCGGGGGCGAGCAGTTCTTC. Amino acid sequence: CASSVVASGGEQFF.

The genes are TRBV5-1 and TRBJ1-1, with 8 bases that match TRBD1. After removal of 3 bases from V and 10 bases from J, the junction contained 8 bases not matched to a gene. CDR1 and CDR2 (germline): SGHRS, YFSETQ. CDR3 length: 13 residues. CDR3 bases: TGCGCCAGCAGCTGGGGGGGACAGGAGGGAGCTTTCTTT. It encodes CASSWGGQEGAFF.

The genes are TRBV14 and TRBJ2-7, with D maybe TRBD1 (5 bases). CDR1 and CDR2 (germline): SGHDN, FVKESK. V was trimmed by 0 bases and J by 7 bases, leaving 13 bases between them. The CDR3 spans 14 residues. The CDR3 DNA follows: TGTGCCAGCAGCCAAGATTGGCAGGGTTGGGAGCAGTACTTC. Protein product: CASSQDWQGWEQYF.